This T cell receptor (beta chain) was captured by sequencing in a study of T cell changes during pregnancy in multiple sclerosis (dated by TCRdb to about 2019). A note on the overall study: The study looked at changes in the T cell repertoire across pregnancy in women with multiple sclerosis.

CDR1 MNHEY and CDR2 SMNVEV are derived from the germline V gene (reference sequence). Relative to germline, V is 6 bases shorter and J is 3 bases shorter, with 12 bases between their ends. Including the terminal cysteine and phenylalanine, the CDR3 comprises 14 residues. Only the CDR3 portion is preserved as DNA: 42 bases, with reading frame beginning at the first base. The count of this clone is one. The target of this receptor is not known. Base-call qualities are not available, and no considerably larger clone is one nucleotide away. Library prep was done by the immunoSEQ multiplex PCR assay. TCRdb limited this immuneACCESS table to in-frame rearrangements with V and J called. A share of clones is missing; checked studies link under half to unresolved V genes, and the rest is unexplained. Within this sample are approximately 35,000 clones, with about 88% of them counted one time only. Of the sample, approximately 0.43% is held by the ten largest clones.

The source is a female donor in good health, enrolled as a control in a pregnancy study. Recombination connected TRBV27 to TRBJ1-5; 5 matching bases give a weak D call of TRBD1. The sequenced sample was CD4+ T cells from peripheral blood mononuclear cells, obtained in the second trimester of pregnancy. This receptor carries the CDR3 CASSPRGFNQPQHF. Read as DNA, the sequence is TGTGCCAGCAGCCCTCGGGGGTTCAATCAGCCCCAGCATTTT.